These T cell receptor beta chains were read from a single sample in a study of patients and donors after allogeneic stem cell transplantation. Via MiXCR, TCRdb re-called the RT-PCR reads, giving one row per CDR3 protein. The sample has about 230,000 distinct CDR3 sequences; 14% are singletons. The sequenced sample was blood, either unsorted or a sorted T cell fraction (not recorded which). The receptors shown here come from a human donor who was either an allogeneic HSCT recipient or a stem cell or donor lymphocyte infusion donor (not recorded which). It is not recorded whose cells these are; they may come from a transplant donor. Each CDR3 is given with its conserved first and last residue. The order of the fields is clone size, CDR3 length, V gene, D gene, J gene, CDR3 DNA, CDR3 protein. A D gene is named only where the DNA matches it firmly. Not all rows give a size; the values are once, few, many and, for expanded clones, a class.

>-|11|TRBV2|-|TRBJ1-2
TGTGCCAGCAGCCGGCTGAACGGCTACACCTTC
CASSRLNGYTF
>-|11|TRBV6-6|-|TRBJ1-1
TGTGCCAGCACGGGTCCCACTGAAGCTTTCTTT
CASTGPTEAFF
>few|16|TRBV15|-|TRBJ2-5
TGTGCCACCAGCAGAGATAGGGCCTCCGAGCAAGAGACCCAGTACTTC
CATSRDRASEQETQYF
>many|14|TRBV20-1|-|TRBJ2-7
TGCAGTGCTAGCAAAAACAGGGACTCCTACGAGCAGTACTTC
CSASKNRDSYEQYF
>few|13|TRBV29-1|-|TRBJ2-3
TGCAGCGTTCGGCCTACTAGGGTAGATACGCAGTATTTT
CSVRPTRVDTQYF
>-|17|TRBV6-1|-|TRBJ1-1
TGTGCCAGCAGCCCGGGACGGAGGGGGTTTGAGAACACTGAAGCTTTCTTT
CASSPGRRGFENTEAFF
>many|15|TRBV5-1|-|TRBJ2-1
TGCGCCAGCAGCTCAGGGGTCCCTTCCTACAATGAGCAGTTCTTC
CASSSGVPSYNEQFF
>-|13|TRBV6-5|-|TRBJ2-5
TGTGCCAGCAGTTACCGTCCTGAAGAGACCCAGTACTTC
CASSYRPEETQYF
>few|13|TRBV6-1|-|TRBJ1-2
TGTGCCACCAGCGGAGGTCTTATCGATGGCTACACCTTC
CATSGGLIDGYTF
>-|13|TRBV10-3|TRBD1|TRBJ2-1
TGTGCCATCAGGGGACAGGGGATGTATGAGCAGTTCTTC
CAIRGQGMYEQFF
>-|20|TRBV23-1|-|TRBJ1-5
TGCGCCAGCAGTCAATCTGTGACAGTCCGGAGGGAATATAGCAATCAGCCCCAGCATTTT
CASSQSVTVRREYSNQPQHF
>-|14|TRBV2|-|TRBJ1-1
TGTGCCAGCAGATCGGACAGACTCAACACTGAAGCTTTCTTT
CASRSDRLNTEAFF
>few|15|TRBV18|-|TRBJ2-7
TGTGCCAGCTCACCGGCGGGCCAGGGGGGGGGCGAGCAGTACTTC
CASSPAGQGGGEQYF
>few|13|TRBV15|-|TRBJ2-1
TGTGCCACCAGCAGAGTTAGCGGCAATGAGCAGTTCTTC
CATSRVSGNEQFF
>many|14|TRBV4-1|-|TRBJ2-1
TGCGCCAGCAGCCAAGAGAGGTCCAGAAATGAGCAGTTCTTC
CASSQERSRNEQFF